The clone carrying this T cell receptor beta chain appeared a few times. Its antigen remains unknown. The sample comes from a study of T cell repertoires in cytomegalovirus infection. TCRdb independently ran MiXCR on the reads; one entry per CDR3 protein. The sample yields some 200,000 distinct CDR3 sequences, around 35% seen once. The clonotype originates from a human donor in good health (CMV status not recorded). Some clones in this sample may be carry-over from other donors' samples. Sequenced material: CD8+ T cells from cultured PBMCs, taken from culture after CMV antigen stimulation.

The CDR3 nucleotides are TGTGCCAGCAGCTTATTGGGCAGAACTAACTATGGCTACACCTTC. It yields the protein CASSLLGRTNYGYTF. The genes are TRBV7-2 and TRBJ1-2; D gene ambiguous. Germline CDR1 is SGHTA and CDR2 is FQGNSA. Trimming stripped 2 bases from V and 0 bases from J, with 10 bases between. This CDR3 comprises 15 residues.